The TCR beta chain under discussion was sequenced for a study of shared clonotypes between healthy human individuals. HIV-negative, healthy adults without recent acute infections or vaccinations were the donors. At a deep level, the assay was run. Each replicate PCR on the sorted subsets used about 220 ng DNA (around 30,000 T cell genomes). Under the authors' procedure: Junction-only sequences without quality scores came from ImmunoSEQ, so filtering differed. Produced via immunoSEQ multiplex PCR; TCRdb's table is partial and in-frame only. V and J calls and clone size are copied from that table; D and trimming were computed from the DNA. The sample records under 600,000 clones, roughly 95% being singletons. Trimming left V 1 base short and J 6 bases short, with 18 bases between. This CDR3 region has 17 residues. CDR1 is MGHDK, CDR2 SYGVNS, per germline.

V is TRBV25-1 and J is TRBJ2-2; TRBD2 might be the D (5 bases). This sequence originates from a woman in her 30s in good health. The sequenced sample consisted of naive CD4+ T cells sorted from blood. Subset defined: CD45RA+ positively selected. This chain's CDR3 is CASSEWIVRDEAGELFF. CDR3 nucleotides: TGTGCCAGCAGTGAATGGATTGTGAGGGATGAAGCCGGGGAGCTGTTTTTT.